The 5 T cell receptor beta chains reported below all come from one sample, sequenced in a study of T cell repertoires in cytomegalovirus infection. TCRdb itself ran the reads through MiXCR, one entry per CDR3 protein. The table lists 450,000 to 550,000 distinct CDR3 sequences, 16% of them singletons. Sequencing was done on a sample of CD8+ T cells from PBMCs. Receptors originate from a human donor in good health (CMV status not recorded). Some clones in this sample may be carry-over from other donors' samples.

This clonotype was detected many times. The rearrangement joins TRBV4-1 to TRBJ1-1, with unresolved D. Germline CDR1 MGHRA, CDR2 YSYEKL. CDR3 length: 13 amino acids. Deletions cut 3 bases from V and 1 base from J, with 6 bases between. The CDR3 spells CASSQTENTEAFF. Here the CDR3 DNA reads TGCGCCAGCAGCCAGACTGAGAACACTGAAGCTTTCTTT.

This clonotype has only one observation. The chain employs TRBV20-1 and TRBJ2-7, with 7 nucleotides matching TRBD1. Unmatched junction bases numbered 4, after V lost 2 bases and J lost 6 bases. Germline loops: CDR1 DFQATT, CDR2 SNEGSKA (reference sequence). CDR3 size: 12 residues. CDR3 amino acids: CSARRQGVEQYF. The CDR3 DNA reads as TGCAGTGCTAGAAGACAGGGCGTCGAGCAGTACTTC.

This clonotype appeared many times. The chain joins TRBV6-1 to TRBJ2-3; the D call may be TRBD1 or TRBD2 (5 bases each). CDR1 is MNHNS and CDR2 is SASEGT in the germline V gene. The CDR3 is 12 residues long. V was cut by 2 bases and J by 11 bases, with 11 bases left in between. CDR3 protein: CASSELGGWQYF. The CDR3 DNA sequence: TGTGCCAGCAGTGAACTTGGGGGATGGCAGTATTTT.

With regard to this clonotype: An end of the junction does not agree with germline; a read error may underlie this. The chain recombines TRBV5-6 with TRBJ2-7, with TRBD2 as a possible D gene (5 bases). CDR3 length: 13 residues. The V gene's germline CDR1 is SGHDT and CDR2 YYEEEE. The CDR3 sequence: CASSPGRTYAQYF. CDR3 DNA sequence: TGTGCCAGCAGTCCGGGAAGAACCTACGCGCAGTACTTC.

This sequence joins TRBV6-5 and TRBJ2-1; D perhaps matches TRBD1 (7 bases). The V end lost 6 bases, the J end lost 5 bases, and 17 bases lay between the germline ends. Germline loops: CDR1 MNHEY, CDR2 SVGAGI. The CDR3 is 15 amino acids. The CDR3: CASSRGRRLDNEQFF. CDR3 DNA sequence: TGTGCCAGCAGCAGGGGGAGGCGCCTCGACAATGAGCAGTTCTTC.